There are a few counts of the clone carrying this T cell receptor beta chain. Its cognate antigen is unknown. The method was immunoSEQ multiplex PCR; TCRdb's version includes in-frame clones alone and lacks a portion of them. Of around 45,000 clones listed, roughly 80% are singletons. CDR1 is KGHSH, CDR2 LQKENI, per germline. The CDR3 contains 17 residues. The ends were cut back, 1 base at V and 5 bases at J, with 15 bases in the middle. Time point here: recipient sample about 28 days before transplant, after cytoreduction. Samples: about 28 days before transplant, then days 30, 100 and 180 after. This record belongs to a study of T cell clonotyping in hematopoietic cell transplantation. As for the study in general: Pretransplant recipient samples were taken after cytoreduction.

Study-level results: Recipient TCR diversity dropped after transplant; expanded clonotypes rose from day 30 to 180.

Sequenced here: peripheral blood mononuclear cells, sampled before stem cell transplant. This chain connects TRBV18 to TRBJ1-6, with D possibly being TRBD1 (6 bases). The TCR originated in a man between 60 and 70 years old with myelodysplastic syndrome. Some clones in this sample may be carry-over from other donors' samples. CDR3: CASSPRELGGNNSPLHF. The DNA of the CDR3 is TGTGCCAGCTCACCACGGGAACTAGGGGGGAATAATTCACCCCTCCACTTT.